The rows below give T cell receptor beta chains drawn from one sample of a study of T cells in Graves' hyperthyroidism and ophthalmopathy. A single record per CDR3 protein comes from TCRdb applying MiXCR to the multiplex PCR reads. Among fewer than 450,000 distinct CDR3 sequences, 17% were seen once, and the ten largest hold roughly a third. The material sequenced was blood. These receptors were collected from a woman under 40 with Graves' hyperthyroidism that later progressed to Graves' ophthalmopathy. Each CDR3 is given with its conserved first and last residue. A D gene is named only where the DNA matches it firmly. The size entry is marked missing in some rows and otherwise reads once, few, many or a size class.

D gene,clone size,V gene,J gene,CDR3 protein,CDR3 DNA
TRBD1,NA,TRBV24-1,TRBJ1-2,CAASDPGQGIYGYTF,TGTGCCGCCAGTGACCCCGGACAGGGTATCTATGGCTACACCTTC
NA,NA,TRBV10-3,TRBJ1-1,CAITGEWGTEAFF,TGTGCCATCACGGGGGAGTGGGGCACTGAAGCTTTCTTT
TRBD1,NA,TRBV24-1,TRBJ1-2,CATSDPQGQGIGDGYTF,TGTGCCACCAGTGATCCCCAAGGACAGGGGATAGGAGATGGCTACACCTTC
NA,few,TRBV2,TRBJ1-2,CASSEYVLGTHGYTF,TGTGCCAGCAGTGAATATGTTTTAGGGACGCATGGCTACACCTTC
NA,few,TRBV27,TRBJ1-1,CASSFSGVNSNTEAFF,TGTGCCAGCAGTTTTAGCGGGGTCAACTCGAACACTGAAGCTTTCTTT
NA,NA,TRBV12-3/TRBV12-4,TRBJ1-1,CASSSRPGDTEALF,TGTGCCAGCAGTTCTCGCCCCGGGGACACTGAAGCTTTGTTT
NA,few,TRBV6-1,TRBJ1-1,CASSEGRTLNTEAFF,TGTGCCAGCAGTGAAGGTCGCACGCTAAACACTGAAGCTTTCTTT
NA,few,TRBV6-1,TRBJ2-7,CASSEARVVYEQYF,TGTGCCAGCAGTGAAGCGCGCGTCGTCTACGAGCAGTACTTC
TRBD1,few,TRBV5-8,TRBJ1-5,CASSLGQGRKVYQPQHF,TGTGCCAGCAGCTTGGGACAGGGTAGGAAGGTTTATCAGCCCCAGCATTTT
NA,NA,TRBV6-5,TRBJ2-3,CASSGFEGGQDTQYF,TGTGCCAGCAGTGGTTTTGAGGGGGGACAAGATACGCAGTATTTT
NA,NA,TRBV19,TRBJ1-3,CASSMHRSGNTIYF,TGTGCCAGTAGTATGCATCGCTCTGGAAACACCATATATTTT
NA,many,TRBV20-1,TRBJ2-5,CSAQPGRSQETQYF,TGCAGTGCGCAGCCGGGACGCAGCCAAGAGACCCAGTACTTC
NA,NA,TRBV6-1,TRBJ2-1,CASSERASSYNEQFF,TGTGCCAGCAGTGAAAGGGCGAGCTCCTACAATGAGCAGTTCTTC
NA,many,TRBV5-1,TRBJ1-4,CASSLGGSREKLFF,TGCGCCAGCAGCTTGGGGGGGAGTCGAGAAAAACTGTTTTTT
TRBD2,many,TRBV20-1,TRBJ2-7,CSARRGLAQSYEQYF,TGCAGTGCTAGAAGAGGACTAGCGCAGTCCTACGAGCAGTACTTC
TRBD2,many,TRBV12-3/TRBV12-4,TRBJ2-5,CASSLGSGRWRGQETQYF,TGTGCCAGCAGTTTGGGTAGCGGGAGGTGGAGGGGCCAAGAGACCCAGTACTTC
TRBD1,NA,TRBV20-1,TRBJ2-7,CSASGTGFFYEQYF,TGCAGTGCTAGCGGGACAGGTTTCTTCTACGAGCAGTACTTC
NA,many,TRBV3-1,TRBJ2-7,CASSPTEGISYEQYF,TGTGCCAGCAGCCCTACGGAGGGGATCTCCTACGAGCAGTACTTC
NA,few,TRBV6-1,TRBJ1-5,CASSEGWGNQPQHF,TGTGCCAGCAGTGAAGGGTGGGGCAATCAGCCCCAGCATTTT
NA,many,TRBV12-3/TRBV12-4,TRBJ2-1,CASSLPGTTYNEQFF,TGTGCCAGCAGTCTGCCCGGGACAACCTACAATGAGCAGTTCTTC
NA,NA,TRBV14,TRBJ2-7,CASSQLQYPYEQYF,TGTGCCAGCAGCCAACTACAGTATCCCTACGAGCAGTACTTC
NA,NA,TRBV20-1,TRBJ2-5,CSAPLGGGRETQYF,TGCAGTGCTCCTTTAGGGGGAGGGAGAGAGACCCAGTACTTC
NA,NA,TRBV12-5,TRBJ1-2,CASGLPCLLGAECRYTF,TGTGCTAGTGGTTTACCGTGTCTCCTGGGGGCGGAATGTCGCTACACCTTC
NA,many,TRBV12-3/TRBV12-4,TRBJ2-5,CASSFSGTSETQYF,TGTGCCAGCAGTTTCTCCGGGACAAGCGAGACCCAGTACTTC
NA,NA,TRBV10-2,TRBJ1-1,CASSASRIDTEAFF,TGCGCCAGCAGTGCTAGTCGAATAGACACTGAAGCTTTCTTT
NA,many,TRBV20-1,TRBJ2-1,CSAKDYNEQFF,TGCAGTGCTAAAGACTACAATGAGCAGTTCTTC
NA,many,TRBV19,TRBJ1-1,CASSSGANTEAFF,TGTGCCAGCAGCTCGGGGGCGAACACTGAAGCTTTCTTT
TRBD2,NA,TRBV20-1,TRBJ2-5,CSASSTSGQETQYF,TGCAGTGCTAGTTCGACTAGCGGGCAAGAGACCCAGTACTTC
NA,NA,TRBV20-1,TRBJ2-7,CSAGEVYEQYF,TGCAGTGCGGGTGAGGTCTACGAGCAGTACTTC
NA,many,TRBV2,TRBJ1-2,CASSPGHGGYGYTF,TGTGCCAGCAGTCCGGGACACGGGGGCTATGGCTACACCTTC
NA,few,TRBV6-1,TRBJ2-2,CASRGGSTGELFF,TGTGCCAGCAGGGGAGGCAGCACCGGGGAGCTGTTTTTT
NA,many,TRBV11-2,TRBJ1-6,CASSLVFRPGTNSPLHF,TGTGCCAGCAGCTTAGTATTCCGCCCAGGGACCAATTCACCCCTCCACTTT
NA,few,TRBV6-1,TRBJ2-1,CASLERIGNEQFF,TGTGCCAGCCTGGAGAGAATTGGAAATGAGCAGTTCTTC
NA,NA,TRBV12-3/TRBV12-4,TRBJ2-1,CASSRDWSNNEQFF,TGTGCCAGCAGTCGGGACTGGTCTAACAATGAGCAGTTCTTC
NA,few,TRBV3-1,TRBJ2-3,CASSQVRGQQYF,TGTGCCAGCAGCCAAGTCCGGGGCCAGCAGTATTTT
NA,many,TRBV28,TRBJ2-3,CASSLAGGDSTDTQYF,TGTGCCAGCAGTTTAGCTGGCGGGGACAGCACAGATACGCAGTATTTT
TRBD2,many,TRBV27,TRBJ2-1,CASSLYAGGPHNEQFF,TGTGCCAGCAGTTTATACGCGGGAGGGCCCCACAATGAGCAGTTCTTC
TRBD1,NA,TRBV15,TRBJ2-6,CATMTLQGALGGANVLTF,TGTGCCACCATGACCTTACAGGGGGCGCTGGGGGGGGCCAACGTCCTGACTTTC
NA,many,TRBV6-1,TRBJ2-5,CASRKGGEETQYF,TGTGCCAGCAGGAAAGGAGGCGAAGAGACCCAGTACTTC
NA,NA,TRBV24-1,TRBJ2-1,CATSDYAGSSYNEQFF,TGTGCCACCAGTGATTACGCGGGCAGCTCCTACAATGAGCAGTTCTTC